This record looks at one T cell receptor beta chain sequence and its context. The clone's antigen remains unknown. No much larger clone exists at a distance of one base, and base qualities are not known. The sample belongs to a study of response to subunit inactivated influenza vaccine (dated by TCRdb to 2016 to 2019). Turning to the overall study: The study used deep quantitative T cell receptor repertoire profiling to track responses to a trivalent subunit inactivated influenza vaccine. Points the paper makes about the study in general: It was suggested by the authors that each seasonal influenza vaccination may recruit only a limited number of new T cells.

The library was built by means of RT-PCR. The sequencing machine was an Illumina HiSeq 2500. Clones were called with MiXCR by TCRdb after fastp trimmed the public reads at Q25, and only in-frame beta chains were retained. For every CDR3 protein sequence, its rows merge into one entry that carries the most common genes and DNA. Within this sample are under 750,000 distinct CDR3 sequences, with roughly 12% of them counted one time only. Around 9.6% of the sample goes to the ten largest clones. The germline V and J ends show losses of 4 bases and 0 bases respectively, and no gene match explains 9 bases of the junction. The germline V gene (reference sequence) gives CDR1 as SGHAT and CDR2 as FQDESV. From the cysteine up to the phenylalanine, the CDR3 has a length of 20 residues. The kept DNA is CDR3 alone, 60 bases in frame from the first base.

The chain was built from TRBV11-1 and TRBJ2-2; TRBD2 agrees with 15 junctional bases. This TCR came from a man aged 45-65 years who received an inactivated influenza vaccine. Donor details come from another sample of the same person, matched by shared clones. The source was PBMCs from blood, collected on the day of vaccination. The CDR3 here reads CASSSPPGLAGGANTGELFF. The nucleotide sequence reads TGTGCCAGCAGCTCCCCGCCCGGACTAGCGGGAGGGGCGAACACCGGGGAGCTGTTTTTT.